The 16 T cell receptor beta chains in this list originate from one sample, sequenced in a study of blood T cell repertoires in COVID-19. Sequencing was performed with immunoSEQ multiplex PCR; in TCRdb, only in-frame clones are kept and a portion is missing. The sample carries a few hundred thousand clones, around 88% recorded once. The source material was peripheral blood. The receptors were sampled from a woman aged 25 to 39 with COVID-19, enrolled during active disease.

This clone was seen just once. The chain employs TRBV5-1 and TRBJ2-3, with D perhaps matching TRBD2 (5 bases). Germline CDR1 is SGHRS and CDR2 is YFSETQ. The CDR3 has 17 amino acids. With 1 base removed from V and 0 bases from J, the gap between germline ends came to 15 bases. The CDR3 spells CASSLWMVGESTDTQYF. CDR3 DNA sequence: TGCGCCAGCAGCTTGTGGATGGTCGGGGAAAGCACAGATACGCAGTATTTT.

The V call is TRBV7-9, the J call TRBJ2-7, with 9 bases lining up with TRBD2. The V gene end was trimmed by 5 bases and the J gene end by 0 bases; junction bases not matched to a gene: 5. CDR1 SEHNR and CDR2 FQNEAQ come from the germline V gene (reference sequence). This CDR3 spans 15 amino acids. The CDR3 coding sequence is TGTGCCAGCAGCGACGAGGGACTAGCCTCCTACGAGCAGTACGTC. It yields the protein CASSDEGLASYEQYV.

The chain uses TRBV5-6 and TRBJ1-1, with TRBD1 matching over 7 bases. Germline loops: CDR1 SGHDT, CDR2 YYEEEE. V was clipped by 5 bases and J by 4 bases; unmatched bases: 8. The CDR3 spans 14 residues. In DNA form, the CDR3 reads TGTGCCAGCAGGCGACAGGGACGGCGCACTGAAGCTTTCTTT. Encoded protein: CASRRQGRRTEAFF.

V and J are TRBV28 and TRBJ1-3; no clear D gene. V was pared by 5 bases and J by 5 bases, with 16 bases between. CDR3 length: 15 amino acids. The germline gives CDR1 MDHEN, CDR2 SYDVKM. CDR3 protein: CASSPYTAARNTIYF. CDR3 bases: TGTGCCAGCAGTCCTTATACGGCGGCCCGAAACACCATATATTTT.

There are a few counts of this clone. This chain uses TRBV5-6 with TRBJ1-5; D unresolved. The CDR3 spans 13 residues. Trimming stripped 2 bases from V and 5 bases from J, with 8 bases between. The germline V gene encodes CDR1 SGHDT and CDR2 YYEEEE. CDR3 DNA sequence: TGTGCCAGCAGCTTCTTCCGGGATCAGCCCCAGCATTTT. As protein: CASSFFRDQPQHF.

The J gene is TRBJ2-1, the V gene TRBV9, with no clear D. The V and J ends lost 0 bases and 0 bases respectively, with 4 bases between them. Germline-derived CDR1 and CDR2 are SGDLS and YYNGEE. The CDR3 contains 14 residues. CDR3 region: CASSVEASYNEQFF. The CDR3 nucleotides read TGTGCCAGCAGCGTAGAAGCCTCCTACAATGAGCAGTTCTTC.

V is TRBV5-1 and J is TRBJ2-6, with 9 bases that match TRBD1. Germline trimming cut 3 bases from V and 0 bases from J; bases unmatched to any gene: 10. The CDR3 loop spans 19 amino acids. From germline, CDR1 is SGHRS and CDR2 YFSETQ. The CDR3 sequence is CASSSAMGQGFSGANVLTF. CDR3 coding DNA: TGCGCCAGCAGCTCAGCGATGGGACAGGGATTCTCTGGGGCCAACGTCCTGACTTTC.

V usage is TRBV30 and J usage is TRBJ1-1, with TRBD1 matching 10 bases. CDR3 size: 14 residues. Per the germline V gene, CDR1 is GTSNPN and CDR2 is SVGIG (reference sequence). The V and J ends lost 0 bases and 4 bases, in that order; junction bases with no gene match: 2. DNA for the CDR3: TGTGCCTGGAGTGTACGGACAGGGGGCACTGAAGCTTTCTTT. It encodes CAWSVRTGGTEAFF.

This clone was detected only a few times. The chain links TRBV6-6 to TRBJ1-5, with D unclear. With 7 bases removed from V and 4 bases from J, the gap between germline ends came to 14 bases. The CDR3 covers 14 residues. Germline lookup yields CDR1 MNHNY and CDR2 SVGAGI (reference sequence). The CDR3 loop is CASTPEQLNQPQHF. The CDR3 DNA sequence: TGTGCCAGCACCCCCGAACAGCTGAATCAGCCCCAGCATTTT.

The V call is TRBV10-3, the J call TRBJ2-4, with TRBD2 matching 11 bases. Germline loops: CDR1 ENHRY, CDR2 SYGVKD. This CDR3 spans 14 amino acids. Trimming cost V 3 bases and J 8 bases; bases outside gene matches: 3. In nucleotides, the CDR3 is TGTGCCATCAGTGAACTAGCGGGAGCGGACATTCAGTACTTC. Its translation is CAISELAGADIQYF.

This chain uses TRBV6-2 or TRBV6-3 with TRBJ2-1; D perhaps matches TRBD2 (6 bases). The CDR3 covers 16 residues. CDR1 is MNHEY, CDR2 SVGEGT, per germline. Trimming shortened V by 5 bases and J by 6 bases, and 20 bases separated the two germline ends. DNA of the CDR3: TGTGCCAGCAGTAACCCCCCCCGGGGGTTAGTCAATGAGCAGTTCTTC. It is translated as CASSNPPRGLVNEQFF.

V gene TRBV29-1 combines with J gene TRBJ1-2; 10 bases are a match to TRBD1. CDR3 size: 13 residues. J lost 5 bases, V lost 6 bases, and 6 bases had no gene match. The germline CDR1 and CDR2 sequences are SQVTM and ANQGSEA. This chain's CDR3 is CSVRQGAVYGYTF. The CDR3 nucleotides read TGCAGCGTAAGACAGGGGGCTGTGTATGGCTACACCTTC.

This sequence joins TRBV7-2 and TRBJ1-6, with TRBD1 matching 8 bases. Per the germline V gene, CDR1 is SGHTA and CDR2 is FQGNSA. This CDR3 contains 14 residues. V shed 2 bases, J shed 10 bases, and the junction held 4 bases outside the gene matches. The CDR3 nucleotides are TGTGCCAGCAGCTTACAGGGGGCGCAGTCACCCCTCCACTTT. This gives the protein CASSLQGAQSPLHF.

V and J are TRBV29-1 and TRBJ1-2, with D possibly matching TRBD1 (5 bases). V was trimmed by 2 bases and J by 8 bases, leaving 12 bases between them. The CDR3 spans 12 residues. CDR1 and CDR2 (germline): SQVTM, ANQGSEA. CDR3 in amino acids: CSVEQGLWGYTF. CDR3 in DNA: TGCAGCGTTGAACAGGGTTTGTGGGGCTACACCTTC. Supplemented by reference TRBV29-1 and TRBJ1-2, the full variable domain reads SAVISQKPSRDICQRGTSLTIQCQVDSQVTMMFWYRQQPGQSLTLIATANQGSEATYESGFVIDKFPISRPNLTFSTLTVSNMSPEDSSIYLCSVEQGLWGYTFGSGTRLTVV.

CDR3 sequence reads: CASTTGLSEAFF. DNA for the CDR3: TGTGCCAGCACCACGGGACTCTCTGAAGCTTTCTTT. This chain connects TRBV28 to TRBJ1-1; TRBD1 might be the D (5 bases). From germline, CDR1 is MDHEN and CDR2 SYDVKM. The CDR3 spans 12 residues. Trimming stripped 7 bases from V and 6 bases from J, with 12 bases between. Using reference TRBV28 and TRBJ1-1 for the parts outside the CDR3, the full variable domain is DVKVTQSSRYLVKRTGEKVFLECVQDMDHENMFWYRQDPGLGLRLIYFSYDVKMKEKGDIPEGYSVSREKKERFSLILESASTNQTSMYLCASTTGLSEAFFGQGTRLTVV.

This clone was seen just once. The rearrangement links TRBV4-2 to TRBJ2-5; D not certain. Deletions cut 0 bases from V and 0 bases from J, with 11 bases between. This CDR3 is 16 amino acids long. Germline V gene lookup returns CDR1 LGHNA and CDR2 YNFKEQ. Written as DNA, the CDR3 is TGTGCCAGCAGCCAAGATAGCCCTCCATACCAAGAGACCCAGTACTTC. Protein product: CASSQDSPPYQETQYF.